This TCR beta chain was profiled in a study of blood T cell repertoires in COVID-19. CDR1 and CDR2 from the germline V gene are LGHNA and YNFKEQ. CDR3 length equals 16 residues. Deletions cut 2 bases from V and 0 bases from J, with 13 bases between. Assay: immunoSEQ multiplex PCR; the TCRdb copy retains only in-frame clones and omits some. Among roughly 250,000 clones listed, approximately 90% were seen once. Sequenced sample: peripheral blood. The chain recombines TRBV4-2 with TRBJ1-2, with D hard to call. This receptor was identified in a man aged 60 to 69 who had recovered from COVID-19. The CDR3 DNA is TGTGCCAGCAGCCAACCCCAGGCCACTGCTAACTATGGCTACACCTTC. This gives the protein CASSQPQATANYGYTF.